These T cell receptor beta chains were read from a single sample in a study of cytomegalovirus exposure and HLA in healthy donors. The table came from immunoSEQ multiplex PCR; TCRdb's copy has only in-frame clones and leaves some out. The repertoire consists of roughly 240,000 clones, with roughly 89% occurring once and the leading ten covering 2.6%. Sequenced material: PBMCs. The receptors come from a man in his late teens or twenties in good health and CMV-seronegative. Both conserved end residues are part of each CDR3. Each record gives: CDR3 length, J gene, D gene, clone size, V gene, CDR3 DNA, CDR3 protein. D genes are given only for firm matches. Clone size is not always given. Where it is, it says once, few, many or a class for expanded clones.

>13|TRBJ1-5|TRBD1|NA|TRBV15
TGTGCCACCAGCGGACAGGGGGGGCAGCCCCAGCATTTT
CATSGQGGQPQHF
>14|TRBJ2-7|TRBD1|NA|TRBV5-8
TGTGCCAGCAGTCACGGGACAGGAGTGGACGAGCAGTACTTC
CASSHGTGVDEQYF
>16|TRBJ1-2|TRBD1|NA|TRBV6-5
TGTGCCAGCAGTTACTCTATGCGGGGGGACAGGGGAGACTACACCTTC
CASSYSMRGDRGDYTF
>13|TRBJ2-2|NA|NA|TRBV10-1
TGCGCCAGCAGTGTCCCAAACACCGGGGAGCTGTTTTTT
CASSVPNTGELFF
>15|TRBJ2-7|TRBD1|NA|TRBV30
TGTGCCTGGAGGGTCCCGGGACAGGGGTCGCGGGAGCAGTACTTC
CAWRVPGQGSREQYF
>13|TRBJ1-2|TRBD1|NA|TRBV19
TGTGCCAGTAATGGGGACAGGGTGGATGGCTACACCTTC
CASNGDRVDGYTF
>13|TRBJ2-7|NA|NA|TRBV5-1
TGCGCCAGCAGCGCACCAGGGTCCTACGAGCAGTACTTC
CASSAPGSYEQYF
>15|TRBJ2-5|TRBD1|NA|TRBV30
TGTGCCTGGAGTACCCGACAGGGGAGGCGTGAGACCCAGTACTTC
CAWSTRQGRRETQYF
>12|TRBJ1-2|NA|NA|TRBV5-6
TGTGCCAGCAGCTTGCAGGGTTATGGCTACACCTTC
CASSLQGYGYTF
>10|TRBJ2-7|NA|NA|TRBV29-1
TGCAGCGTGCACAGGGACGAGCAGTACTTC
CSVHRDEQYF
>15|TRBJ2-1|NA|NA|TRBV9
TGTGCCAGCAGCGCCTCCGGAGTTACCTACAATGAGCAGTTCTTC
CASSASGVTYNEQFF
>11|TRBJ2-1|NA|NA|TRBV27
TGTGCCACTACGTCCTACAATGAGCAGTTCTTC
CATTSYNEQFF
>15|TRBJ1-1|NA|NA|TRBV10-3
TGTGCCATCAGTGATCCCCCGGGACAGAACACTGAAGCTTTCTTT
CAISDPPGQNTEAFF
>18|TRBJ2-5|TRBD2|few|TRBV2
TGTGCCAGCAGTGACTACATCGGGATCTCGACTAGCGAAGAGACCCAGTACTTC
CASSDYIGISTSEETQYF
>13|TRBJ1-5|NA|once|TRBV9
TGTGCCAGCAGCGTAGGTCAGAATCAGCCCCAGCATTTT
CASSVGQNQPQHF